The clone carrying this T cell receptor (beta chain) appeared a few times. The CDR3 loop spans 16 amino acids. V shed 5 bases, J shed 5 bases, and the junction held 10 bases outside the gene matches. Germline V gene sequence: CDR1 SEHNR, CDR2 FQNEAQ (reference sequence). These data are taken from a study of response to subunit inactivated influenza vaccine. TCRdb reanalysed the RT-PCR reads using MiXCR and keeps one entry per CDR3 protein. The table includes 650,000 to 800,000 distinct CDR3 sequences, around 20% detected once. The sequenced sample was PBMCs from blood, obtained 4 to 6 days after vaccination. The chain couples TRBV7-9 to TRBJ2-1; the match to TRBD1 covers 9 bases. This receptor was obtained from a man between 50 and 59 years old who received an inactivated influenza vaccine. The CDR3 protein is CASSRIPGQGDNEQFF. CDR3 nucleotide sequence: TGTGCCAGCAGCCGCATCCCGGGACAGGGAGACAATGAGCAGTTCTTC.